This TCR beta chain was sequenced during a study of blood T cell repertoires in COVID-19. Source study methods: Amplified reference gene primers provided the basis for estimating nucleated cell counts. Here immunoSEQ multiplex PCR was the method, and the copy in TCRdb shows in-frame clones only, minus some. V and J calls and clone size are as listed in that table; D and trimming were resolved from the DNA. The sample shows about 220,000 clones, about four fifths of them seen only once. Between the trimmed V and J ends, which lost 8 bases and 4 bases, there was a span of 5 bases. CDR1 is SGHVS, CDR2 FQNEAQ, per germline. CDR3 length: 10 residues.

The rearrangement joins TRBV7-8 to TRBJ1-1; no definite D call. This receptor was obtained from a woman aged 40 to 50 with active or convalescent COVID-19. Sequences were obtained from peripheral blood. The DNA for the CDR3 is TGTGCCAGCCTAGGCACTGAAGCTTTCTTT. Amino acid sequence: CASLGTEAFF. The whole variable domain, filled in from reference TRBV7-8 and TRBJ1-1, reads GAGVSQSPRYKVAKRGQDVALRCDPISGHVSLFWYQQALGQGPEFLTYFQNEAQLDKSGLPSDRFFAERPEGSVSTLKIQRTQQEDSAVYLCASLGTEAFFGQGTRLTVV.